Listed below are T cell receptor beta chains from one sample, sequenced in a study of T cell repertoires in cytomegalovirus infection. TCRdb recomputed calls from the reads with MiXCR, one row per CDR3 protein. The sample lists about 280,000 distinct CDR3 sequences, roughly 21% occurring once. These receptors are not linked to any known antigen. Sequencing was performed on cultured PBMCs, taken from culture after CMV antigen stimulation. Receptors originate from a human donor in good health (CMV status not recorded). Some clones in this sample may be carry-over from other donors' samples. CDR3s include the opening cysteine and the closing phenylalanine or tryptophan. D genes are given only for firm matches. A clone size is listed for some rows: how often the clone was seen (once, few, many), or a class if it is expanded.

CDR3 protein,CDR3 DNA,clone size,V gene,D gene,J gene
CASSQEGQGAYEKLFF,TGCGCCAGCAGCCAAGAAGGGCAGGGGGCGTATGAAAAACTGTTTTTT,.,TRBV4-3,TRBD1,TRBJ1-4
CSVEGGQGVTYEQYF,TGCAGCGTTGAGGGGGGACAGGGGGTTACCTACGAGCAGTACTTC,.,TRBV29-1,TRBD1,TRBJ2-7
CSASWTGVVNEQYF,TGCAGTGCTAGTTGGACAGGGGTAGTAAACGAGCAGTACTTC,.,TRBV20-1,TRBD1,TRBJ2-7
CATSDLGQEGLLQPQHF,TGTGCCACCAGTGATTTAGGGCAGGAAGGGCTACTTCAGCCCCAGCATTTT,few,TRBV24-1,.,TRBJ1-5
CATSRDRLAGDVDTQYF,TGTGCCACCAGCAGAGATCGGCTAGCGGGAGACGTAGATACGCAGTATTTT,few,TRBV15,TRBD2,TRBJ2-3
CASISVGQSEAFF,TGTGCCAGTATTTCAGTCGGACAGTCTGAAGCTTTCTTT,.,TRBV19,.,TRBJ1-1
CASMSGLAGGGEQFF,TGTGCCAGCATGTCCGGACTAGCGGGAGGGGGAGAGCAGTTCTTC,few,TRBV28,TRBD2,TRBJ2-1
CAWRRPGPTNTEAFF,TGTGCCTGGAGAAGGCCGGGACCTACGAACACTGAAGCTTTCTTT,few,TRBV30,.,TRBJ1-1
CASSEGYSNQPQHF,TGTGCCAGCAGTGAGGGCTATAGCAATCAGCCCCAGCATTTT,.,TRBV2,.,TRBJ1-5
CASRDSAGVQKLFF,TGTGCCAGCAGAGACTCAGCGGGGGTGCAGAAACTGTTTTTT,many,TRBV7-2,.,TRBJ1-4
CSARDIQTDTQYF,TGCAGTGCTAGAGATATCCAGACAGATACGCAGTATTTT,.,TRBV20-1,.,TRBJ2-3
CASSFLLGQGAGKTEAFF,TGTGCCAGCAGCTTCCTCCTGGGACAGGGGGCAGGGAAGACTGAAGCTTTCTTT,.,TRBV7-9,TRBD1,TRBJ1-1
CASGFKTGTEKIGQFF,TGTGCTAGTGGTTTTAAAACCGGGACAGAAAAAATCGGGCAGTTCTTC,few,TRBV12-5,TRBD1,TRBJ2-1
CASRPTRWESPDTQYF,TGTGCCAGCAGACCAACTAGGTGGGAGAGCCCAGATACGCAGTATTTT,.,TRBV12-3/TRBV12-4,.,TRBJ2-3
CASSIGVPNTEAFF,TGTGCCAGTAGTATCGGAGTGCCGAACACTGAAGCTTTCTTT,.,TRBV19,.,TRBJ1-1
CASGHASGRRNEQFF,TGTGCTAGTGGACATGCTAGCGGGAGGCGCAATGAGCAGTTCTTC,few,TRBV12-5,TRBD2,TRBJ2-1
CASSVAGDGVNEQFF,TGTGCCAGCAGCGTAGCGGGAGACGGGGTAAATGAGCAGTTCTTC,few,TRBV28,TRBD2,TRBJ2-1
CASSFGHSYEQYF,TGTGCCAGCAGTTTTGGGCACTCCTACGAGCAGTACTTC,.,TRBV12-3/TRBV12-4,.,TRBJ2-7
CASSMRRTTNTGELFF,TGTGCCAGTAGTATGAGAAGAACGACGAACACCGGGGAGCTGTTTTTT,.,TRBV19,.,TRBJ2-2
CASSGGQRDYNEQFF,TGTGCCAGCAGCGGCGGCCAGCGGGATTACAATGAGCAGTTCTTC,.,TRBV7-9,TRBD2,TRBJ2-1
CASSQELSSMPYNEQFF,TGCGCCAGCAGCCAAGAACTATCTAGTATGCCCTACAATGAGCAGTTCTTC,.,TRBV4-1,.,TRBJ2-1
CASSLVLAGAGNEQFF,TGTGCCAGCAGTTTAGTGCTAGCGGGAGCTGGGAATGAGCAGTTCTTC,.,TRBV12-3/TRBV12-4,TRBD2,TRBJ2-1